This T cell receptor (beta chain) stems from a study of T cell responses to AZD1222 COVID-19 vaccine. Study results and caveats: Along spike, vaccine-associated CD4 TCRs were found throughout, with dominance at 160-218 and 743-854.

The CDR3 runs to 17 residues. In germline, CDR1 is SGHNT, CDR2 YYREEE (reference sequence). The J segment lost 3 bases and the V segment lost 1 base, leaving 6 bases of the junction unmatched. About this clone itself: The target antigen is unknown.

Clones were read by immunoSEQ multiplex PCR, and TCRdb kept only the in-frame ones, dropping some. There are 100,000 to 120,000 clones in the sample; 70% to 90% occur only once, and under 3.5% lies in the top ten. V is TRBV5-4 and J is TRBJ2-3; TRBD2 agrees at 12 bases. The clonotype originates from an adult in good health. The sample here was peripheral blood, taken on day 0 of AZD1222 vaccination. CDR3 sequence: CASSLRLAGASTDTQYF. In DNA, the CDR3 is TGTGCCAGCAGCTTGAGACTAGCGGGGGCCTCAACAGATACGCAGTATTTT.